This T cell receptor beta chain was identified in a study of T cell repertoires in cytomegalovirus infection. As for the study in general: TCR beta signatures that were public indicated CMV infection and matching HLA type. Study outcomes and limitations: Summed public TCR beta family frequency identified CMV carriers bearing the relevant HLA. HLA-C-restricted CMV clonotypes gave the most frequent clonotype in two of eight donors.

Germline loops: CDR1 SGHRS, CDR2 YFSETQ. Trimming left V 2 bases short and J 4 bases short, with 14 bases between. CDR3 length equals 15 residues. TCRdb ran MiXCR on the reads and lists one entry per CDR3 protein. Of 250,000 or so distinct CDR3 sequences detected, over 15% appear once; the ten largest clones hold over 40%. Worth noting for this clonotype: Its antigen is still unknown.

The chain carries TRBV5-1 and TRBJ2-3; TRBD2 is a possible D gene (7 bases). The TCR comes from a human donor in good health (CMV status not recorded). Some clones in this sample may be carry-over from other donors' samples. The specimen sequenced was CD8+ T cells from PBMCs. CDR3 coding DNA: TGCGCCAGCAGCTTCTGGGGGGGCCCATCAGATACGCAGTATTTT. Amino acids: CASSFWGGPSDTQYF. Variable domain in full (rest from reference TRBV5-1 and TRBJ2-3): KAGVTQTPRYLIKTRGQQVTLSCSPISGHRSVSWYQQTPGQGLQFLFEYFSETQRNKGNFPGRFSGRQFSNSRSEMNVSTLELGDSALYLCASSFWGGPSDTQYFGPGTRLTVL.